The T cell receptor (beta chain) under discussion was sequenced for a study of CD8+ T cells in alopecia areata. This clone appeared once. The CDR3 extends over 12 amino acids. CDR1 is MNHNS and CDR2 is SASEGT in the germline V gene. The germline V and J ends were trimmed by 5 bases and 3 bases, with 8 bases remaining between them. Treatment here: oral pan-JAK inhibitor, 5-10 mg twice daily. RNA, once extracted, was reverse transcribed into cDNA for use as the sequencing template. Sequencing was performed with immunoSEQ multiplex PCR; in TCRdb, only in-frame clones are kept and a portion is missing. The table lists about 270,000 clones, about 62% of them singletons.

The source was CD4+ T cells sorted from blood, collected around week 54, from a patient treated with tofacitinib. The source of this sequence is a human donor with alopecia areata. The chain links TRBV6-1 to TRBJ2-7; D remains ambiguous. Written as DNA, the CDR3 is TGTGCCAGCAGTTTCGACGGCTACGAGCAGTACTTC. This encodes CASSFDGYEQYF.